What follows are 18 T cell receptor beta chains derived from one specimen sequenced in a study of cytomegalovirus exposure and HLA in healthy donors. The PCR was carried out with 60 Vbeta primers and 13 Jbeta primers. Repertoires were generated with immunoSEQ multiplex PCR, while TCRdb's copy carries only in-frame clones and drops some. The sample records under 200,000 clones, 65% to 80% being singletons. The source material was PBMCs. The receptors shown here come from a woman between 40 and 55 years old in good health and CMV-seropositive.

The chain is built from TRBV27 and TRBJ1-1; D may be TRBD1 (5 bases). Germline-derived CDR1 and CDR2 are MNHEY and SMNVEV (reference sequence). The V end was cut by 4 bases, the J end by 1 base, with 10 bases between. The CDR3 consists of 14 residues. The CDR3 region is CASSSQVTNTEAFF. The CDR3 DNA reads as TGTGCCAGCAGTTCACAGGTCACGAACACTGAAGCTTTCTTT.

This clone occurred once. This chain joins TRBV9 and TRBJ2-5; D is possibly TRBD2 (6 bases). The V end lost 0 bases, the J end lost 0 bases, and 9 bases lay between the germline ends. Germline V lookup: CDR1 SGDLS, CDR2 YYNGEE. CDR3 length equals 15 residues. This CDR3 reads CASSVVGGHQETQYF. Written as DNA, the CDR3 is TGTGCCAGCAGCGTAGTGGGGGGTCACCAAGAGACCCAGTACTTC. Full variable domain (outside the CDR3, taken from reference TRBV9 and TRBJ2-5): DSGVTQTPKHLITATGQRVTLRCSPRSGDLSVYWYQQSLDQGLQFLIQYYNGEERAKGNILERFSAQQFPDLHSELNLSSLELGDSALYFCASSVVGGHQETQYFGPGTRLLVL.

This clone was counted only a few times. CDR3 sequence (DNA): TGTGCCAGCAGTTTGGGGGCCAGCTCCTATAATTCACCCCTCCACTTT. Amino acid sequence: CASSLGASSYNSPLHF. V gene TRBV28 combines with J gene TRBJ1-6; a possible D gene is TRBD1 (6 bases). Germline CDR1 is MDHEN and CDR2 is SYDVKM. CDR3 length: 16 amino acids. Trimming took off 3 bases at V and 0 bases at J, with 9 bases between the two ends.

The CDR3 region is CSVEEGGSEAFF. The CDR3 DNA sequence: TGCAGCGTTGAAGAGGGGGGATCTGAAGCTTTCTTT. The chain carries TRBV29-1 and TRBJ1-1, with D possibly matching TRBD1 (5 bases). The CDR3 contains 12 residues. The germline gives CDR1 SQVTM, CDR2 ANQGSEA. V gave up 0 bases and J gave up 6 bases, with 8 bases separating them. The variable domain in full, with the rest retrieved from reference TRBV29-1 and TRBJ1-1, is SAVISQKPSRDICQRGTSLTIQCQVDSQVTMMFWYRQQPGQSLTLIATANQGSEATYESGFVIDKFPISRPNLTFSTLTVSNMSPEDSSIYLCSVEEGGSEAFFGQGTRLTVV.

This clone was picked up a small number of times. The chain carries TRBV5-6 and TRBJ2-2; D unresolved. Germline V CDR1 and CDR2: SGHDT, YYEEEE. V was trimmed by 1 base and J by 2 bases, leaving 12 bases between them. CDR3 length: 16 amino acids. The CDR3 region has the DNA TGTGCCAGCAGCTTGTCCGCTCGGGTCAACACCGGGGAGCTGTTTTTT. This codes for CASSLSARVNTGELFF.

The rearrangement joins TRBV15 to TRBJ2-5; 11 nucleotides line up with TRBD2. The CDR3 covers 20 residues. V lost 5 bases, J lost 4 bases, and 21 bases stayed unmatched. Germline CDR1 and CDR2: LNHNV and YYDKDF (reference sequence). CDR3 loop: CATSEGRLAGGWGTRETQYF. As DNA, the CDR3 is TGTGCCACCAGCGAAGGGAGGCTAGCGGGAGGCTGGGGTACTCGAGAGACCCAGTACTTC.

As DNA, the CDR3 is TGTGCCAGCAGTTACGGGACTAGCTGGAGGAATGAGCAGTTCTTC. Protein: CASSYGTSWRNEQFF. The genes are TRBV6-5 and TRBJ2-1, with TRBD2 identical over 9 bases. The V gene end was trimmed by 2 bases and the J gene end by 7 bases; junction bases not matched to a gene: 6. Germline V CDR1 and CDR2: MNHEY, SVGAGI. This CDR3 has 15 amino acids.

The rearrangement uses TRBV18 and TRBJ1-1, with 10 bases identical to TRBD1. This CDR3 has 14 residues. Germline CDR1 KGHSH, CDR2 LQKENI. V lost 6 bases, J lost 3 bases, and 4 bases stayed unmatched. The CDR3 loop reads CASSRQGADTEAFF. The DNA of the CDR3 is TGTGCCAGCTCTCGACAGGGGGCGGACACTGAAGCTTTCTTT.

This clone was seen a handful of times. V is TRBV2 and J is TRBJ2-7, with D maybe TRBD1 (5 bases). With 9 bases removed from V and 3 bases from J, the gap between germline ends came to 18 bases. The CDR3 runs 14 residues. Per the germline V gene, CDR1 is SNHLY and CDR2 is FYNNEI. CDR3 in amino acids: CASSERGTVYEQYF. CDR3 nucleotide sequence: TGTGCCAGTTCGGAAAGGGGTACAGTCTACGAGCAGTACTTC.

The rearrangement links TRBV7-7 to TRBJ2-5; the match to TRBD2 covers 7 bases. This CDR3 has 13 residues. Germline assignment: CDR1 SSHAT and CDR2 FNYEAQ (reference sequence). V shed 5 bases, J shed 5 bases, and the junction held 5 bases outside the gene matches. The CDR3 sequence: CASSPGTIETQYF. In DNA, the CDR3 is TGTGCCAGCAGCCCCGGGACTATTGAGACCCAGTACTTC.

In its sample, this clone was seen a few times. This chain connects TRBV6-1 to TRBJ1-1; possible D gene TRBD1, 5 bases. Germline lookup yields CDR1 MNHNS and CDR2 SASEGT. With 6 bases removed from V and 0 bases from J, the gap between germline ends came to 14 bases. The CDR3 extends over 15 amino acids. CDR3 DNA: TGTGCCAGCAGGGGCGGACACTTCATGAACACTGAAGCTTTCTTT. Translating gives CASRGGHFMNTEAFF.

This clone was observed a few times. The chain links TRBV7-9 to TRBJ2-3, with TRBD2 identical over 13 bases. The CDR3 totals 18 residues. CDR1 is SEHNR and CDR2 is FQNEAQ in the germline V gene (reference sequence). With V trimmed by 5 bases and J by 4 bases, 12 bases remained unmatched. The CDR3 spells CASSETSGGAIRADTQYF. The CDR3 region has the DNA TGTGCCAGCAGCGAAACTAGCGGGGGGGCCATTAGGGCAGATACGCAGTATTTT.

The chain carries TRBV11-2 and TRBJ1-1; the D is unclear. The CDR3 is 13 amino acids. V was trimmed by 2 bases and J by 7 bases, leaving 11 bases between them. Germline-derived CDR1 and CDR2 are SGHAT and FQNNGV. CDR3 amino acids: CASSLNLASEAFF. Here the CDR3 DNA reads TGTGCCAGCAGCTTAAACCTCGCCAGTGAAGCTTTCTTT. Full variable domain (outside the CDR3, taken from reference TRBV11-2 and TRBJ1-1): EAGVAQSPRYKIIEKRQSVAFWCNPISGHATLYWYQQILGQGPKLLIQFQNNGVVDDSQLPKDRFSAERLKGVDSTLKIQPAKLEDSAVYLCASSLNLASEAFFGQGTRLTVV.

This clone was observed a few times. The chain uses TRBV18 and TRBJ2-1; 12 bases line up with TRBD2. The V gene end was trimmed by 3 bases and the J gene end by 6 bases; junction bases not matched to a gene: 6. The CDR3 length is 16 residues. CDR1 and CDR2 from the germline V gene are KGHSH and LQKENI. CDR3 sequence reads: CASSPPSGREANEQFF. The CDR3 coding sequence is TGTGCCAGCTCACCCCCTAGCGGGAGGGAGGCCAATGAGCAGTTCTTC.

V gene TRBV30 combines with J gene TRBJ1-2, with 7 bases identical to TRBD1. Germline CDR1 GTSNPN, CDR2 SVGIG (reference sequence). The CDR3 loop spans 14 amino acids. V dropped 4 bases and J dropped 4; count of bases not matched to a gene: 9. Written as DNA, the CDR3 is TGTGCCTGGAAAGGAGGGGGCTGGAGCTATGGCTACACCTTC. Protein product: CAWKGGGWSYGYTF.

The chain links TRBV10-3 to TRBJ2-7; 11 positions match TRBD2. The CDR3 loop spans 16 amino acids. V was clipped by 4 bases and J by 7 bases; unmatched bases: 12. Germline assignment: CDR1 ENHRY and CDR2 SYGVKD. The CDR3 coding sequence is TGTGCCATCAGTGGGGAGACTAGCGGGGAAGGAGAGGAGCAGTACTTC. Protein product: CAISGETSGEGEEQYF.

DNA for the CDR3: TGTGCCAGCAAAATACAGGGGGCTGGGGGTGAAAAACTGTTTTTT. It is translated as CASKIQGAGGEKLFF. The J gene is TRBJ1-4, the V gene TRBV28, with 9 bases matching TRBD1. V shed 7 bases and J 7 bases; nucleotides not matched to a gene: 10. Looked up from germline, CDR1 is MDHEN and CDR2 is SYDVKM. This CDR3 region has 15 residues. Full variable domain (remainder filled in from reference TRBV28 and TRBJ1-4): DVKVTQSSRYLVKRTGEKVFLECVQDMDHENMFWYRQDPGLGLRLIYFSYDVKMKEKGDIPEGYSVSREKKERFSLILESASTNQTSMYLCASKIQGAGGEKLFFGSGTQLSVL.

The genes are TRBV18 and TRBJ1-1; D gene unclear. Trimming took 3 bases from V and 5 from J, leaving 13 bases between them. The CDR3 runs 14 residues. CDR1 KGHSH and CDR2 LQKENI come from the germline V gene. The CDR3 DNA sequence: TGTGCCAGCTCACCCCTTGAGGGAGGGACTGAAGCTTTCTTT. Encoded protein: CASSPLEGGTEAFF.